Following are 25 T cell receptor beta chains from one sample sequenced in a study of cytomegalovirus exposure and HLA in healthy donors. With 60 Vbeta and 13 Jbeta primers, the PCR was carried out. Method: immunoSEQ multiplex PCR; TCRdb's copy keeps in-frame clones and lacks some. Of about 170,000 clones in the sample, approximately 70% were seen once. The material sequenced was PBMCs. The receptors shown here come from a man aged 40-55 years in good health and CMV-seropositive.

The chain carries TRBV19 and TRBJ1-1; 8 bases are a match to TRBD1. The germline V gene encodes CDR1 LNHDA and CDR2 SQIVND (reference sequence). The ends lost 4 bases at V and 4 bases at J; junction bases unmatched: 8. The CDR3 totals 15 residues. The CDR3 DNA reads TGTGCCAGTAGTACGACAGGGGCCTCGAGCACTGAAGCTTTCTTT. This gives the protein CASSTTGASSTEAFF.

The sample holds a few counts of this clone. The chain combines TRBV19 with TRBJ1-1, with D possibly TRBD1 on 5 matching bases. Germline V gene sequence: CDR1 LNHDA, CDR2 SQIVND (reference sequence). The CDR3 is 14 residues long. Between the trimmed V and J ends, which lost 4 bases and 1 base, there was a span of 10 bases. CDR3 region: CASSKGPANTEAFF. The CDR3 bases are TGTGCCAGTAGTAAGGGGCCAGCGAACACTGAAGCTTTCTTT.

Note on this clone: The junction does not match germline at one end; this may be a read error. The J gene is TRBJ2-4, the V gene TRBV7-9, with 7 positions matching TRBD1. Germline V gene sequence: CDR1 SEHNR, CDR2 FQNEAQ (reference sequence). The CDR3 runs to 16 residues. As DNA, the CDR3 is TGTTCCAGCAGCGCTACTAGAGGGGGCCCAAAAAACATTCAGTACTTC. It translates to CSSSATRGGPKNIQYF.

This chain connects TRBV5-4 to TRBJ2-1; 15 bases match TRBD2. This CDR3 comprises 16 residues. J lost 4 bases, V lost 4 bases, and 3 bases had no gene match. CDR1 and CDR2 (germline): SGHNT, YYREEE (reference sequence). The CDR3 sequence: CASSPGTSGGYNEQFF. The CDR3 DNA reads TGTGCCAGCAGCCCAGGGACTAGCGGGGGGTACAATGAGCAGTTCTTC.

This clone has only one observation. The chain combines TRBV7-8 with TRBJ2-3; D is perhaps TRBD1 (5 bases). Germline V gene data show CDR1 as SGHVS and CDR2 as FQNEAQ. V lost 0 bases to trimming and J lost 0 bases, with 19 bases between them. The CDR3 contains 19 residues. The CDR3 DNA follows: TGTGCCAGCAGCTTAGCTTTCGATCAGGGAACTTCTAGCACAGATACGCAGTATTTT. Protein sequence: CASSLAFDQGTSSTDTQYF.

The chain carries TRBV6-5 and TRBJ2-2; D is possibly TRBD1 (5 bases). The CDR3 spans 15 residues. V gave up 6 bases and J gave up 4 bases, with 15 bases separating them. Germline values: CDR1 MNHEY, CDR2 SVGAGI. The CDR3 spells CASSRELGITGELFF. The CDR3 DNA reads as TGTGCCAGCAGCAGGGAATTGGGGATCACCGGGGAGCTGTTTTTT.

The V call is TRBV5-4, the J call TRBJ2-3; D not resolved. The CDR3 covers 15 residues. Per the germline V gene, CDR1 is SGHNT and CDR2 is YYREEE (reference sequence). Between the trimmed V and J ends, which lost 0 bases and 1 base, there was a span of 9 bases. CDR3 in amino acids: CASSLVFQGTDTQYF. In DNA, the CDR3 is TGTGCCAGCAGCTTGGTTTTTCAGGGCACAGATACGCAGTATTTT.

This rearrangement joins TRBV18 to TRBJ1-1, with 8 bases lining up with TRBD1. Germline CDR1 reads KGHSH; CDR2 reads LQKENI. The CDR3 is 15 residues long. V lost 10 bases to trimming and J lost 1 base; unmatched junction nucleotides: 11. The CDR3 DNA sequence: TGTGCCACCATCCGGGACAGGCTCCGGAACACTGAAGCTTTCTTT. Translated: CATIRDRLRNTEAFF.

The sample holds a few counts of this clone. The chain recombines TRBV19 with TRBJ1-1; 7 bases are a match to TRBD1. From germline, CDR1 is LNHDA and CDR2 SQIVND (reference sequence). The CDR3 length is 14 residues. The ends lost 7 bases at V and 3 bases at J; junction bases unmatched: 8. CDR3 residues: CASTSDRKDTEAFF. The CDR3 nucleotides are TGTGCCAGTACCTCGGACAGGAAGGACACTGAAGCTTTCTTT.

This clone turned up a few times. CDR3 nucleotide sequence: TGTGCCAGCTCACCTTTGGCCACTGAAGCTTTCTTT. Its protein is CASSPLATEAFF. The chain has TRBV18 and TRBJ1-1; no clear D. V shed 3 bases and J shed 4 bases, with 6 bases lying between them. Per the germline V gene, CDR1 is KGHSH and CDR2 is LQKENI. This CDR3 has 12 residues.

This clone appeared once. This chain links TRBV7-3 with TRBJ1-1, with a weak D call TRBD1 (5 bases). Trimming removed 2 bases from V and 6 bases from J, with 13 bases in between. From germline, CDR1 is SGHTA and CDR2 FQGTGA. CDR3 size: 14 residues. The CDR3 DNA sequence: TGTGCCAGCAGCTTAGACCCGACAGAGTCTGAAGCTTTCTTT. Its translation is CASSLDPTESEAFF.

This clone was seen a handful of times. The V call is TRBV7-2, the J call TRBJ1-5, with 7 bases aligning to TRBD1. This CDR3 is built from 15 residues. V trimming: 5 bases; J trimming: 4 bases; junction bases outside the gene matches: 8. Germline lookup yields CDR1 SGHTA and CDR2 FQGNSA. CDR3 amino acids: CASSPSGGANQPQHF. The CDR3 DNA sequence: TGTGCCAGCAGCCCCTCAGGGGGTGCTAATCAGCCCCAGCATTTT.

The chain is built from TRBV10-3 and TRBJ1-1; TRBD1 matches 11 bases. The V gene's germline CDR1 is ENHRY and CDR2 SYGVKD. V shed 7 bases, J shed 6 bases, and the junction held 10 bases outside the gene matches. The CDR3 runs to 15 residues. DNA for the CDR3: TGTGCCATCAACCCCGGGACAGGGGGAGCGGCTGAAGCTTTCTTT. Translating it yields CAINPGTGGAAEAFF.

This chain connects TRBV9 to TRBJ2-1; maybe TRBD2 (5 bases). CDR3 length: 13 residues. Trimming removed 6 bases from V and 4 bases from J, with 11 bases in between. Looked up from germline, CDR1 is SGDLS and CDR2 is YYNGEE. The chain's CDR3 is CASTPDLYNEQFF. The CDR3 DNA reads TGTGCCAGCACCCCGGACTTATACAATGAGCAGTTCTTC. The entire variable domain, with the rest obtained from reference TRBV9 and TRBJ2-1, is as follows: DSGVTQTPKHLITATGQRVTLRCSPRSGDLSVYWYQQSLDQGLQFLIQYYNGEERAKGNILERFSAQQFPDLHSELNLSSLELGDSALYFCASTPDLYNEQFFGPGTRLTVL.

The chain employs TRBV5-1 and TRBJ1-1; the match to TRBD1 covers 9 bases. The CDR3 loop spans 16 amino acids. Losses at the gene ends were 3 bases for V and 0 bases for J; bases not matched to a gene: 6. CDR1 SGHRS and CDR2 YFSETQ come from the germline V gene. CDR3 sequence reads: CASSSTGGVLNTEAFF. The CDR3 bases are TGCGCCAGCAGCTCTACAGGGGGCGTACTGAACACTGAAGCTTTCTTT. Full variable domain (outside the CDR3, taken from reference TRBV5-1 and TRBJ1-1): KAGVTQTPRYLIKTRGQQVTLSCSPISGHRSVSWYQQTPGQGLQFLFEYFSETQRNKGNFPGRFSGRQFSNSRSEMNVSTLELGDSALYLCASSSTGGVLNTEAFFGQGTRLTVV.

J is TRBJ2-7 and V is TRBV2; D perhaps matches TRBD1 (6 bases). CDR1 and CDR2 from the germline V gene are SNHLY and FYNNEI. CDR3 length equals 13 residues. V was trimmed by 9 bases and J by 7 bases, leaving 19 bases between them. Here the CDR3 reads CASRTARALEQYF. The CDR3 nucleotides read TGTGCCAGTCGGACAGCAAGAGCCTTAGAGCAGTACTTC.

The chain joins TRBV29-1 to TRBJ2-1; D perhaps matches TRBD1 (6 bases). This CDR3 spans 17 amino acids. The V end lost 0 bases, the J end lost 0 bases, and 15 bases lay between the germline ends. The V gene's germline CDR1 is SQVTM and CDR2 ANQGSEA. CDR3 sequence (DNA): TGCAGCGTTGAAGATTCCTCTACAGGGAGCTCCTACAATGAGCAGTTCTTC. Its protein product is CSVEDSSTGSSYNEQFF.

The chain couples TRBV28 to TRBJ2-1, with D possibly TRBD2 on 5 matching bases. The CDR3 runs to 14 residues. The V end was cut by 8 bases, the J end by 7 bases, with 18 bases between. The germline CDR1 and CDR2 sequences are MDHEN and SYDVKM. CDR3 protein: CASRPLATSNEQFF. The CDR3 DNA sequence: TGTGCCAGCCGCCCCCTAGCCACATCTAATGAGCAGTTCTTC.

This clone came up once. This chain uses TRBV11-2 with TRBJ1-1; 7 nucleotides agree with TRBD1. The J segment lost 7 bases and the V segment lost 5 bases, leaving 7 bases of the junction unmatched. Germline lookup yields CDR1 SGHAT and CDR2 FQNNGV. The CDR3 extends over 13 amino acids. DNA of the CDR3: TGTGCCAGCAGCCCAGGACAGGTTTTTGAAGCTTTCTTT. As protein: CASSPGQVFEAFF.

In DNA, the CDR3 is TGTGCCAGTGCGGACAGGGGGCGGGAAAAACTGTTTTTT. Its protein is CASADRGREKLFF. This chain uses TRBV6-5 with TRBJ1-4; TRBD1 matches at 11 bases. Trimming cost V 9 bases and J 8 bases; bases outside gene matches: 5. There are 13 residues in the CDR3. Germline CDR1 and CDR2: MNHEY and SVGAGI.

The chain is built from TRBV7-9 and TRBJ1-5; D remains unclear. V was clipped by 1 base and J by 6 bases, with 7 bases between them. Per the germline V gene, CDR1 is SEHNR and CDR2 is FQNEAQ (reference sequence). The CDR3 runs to 13 residues. The CDR3 DNA reads as TGTGCCAGCAGCTTAGGGAGGTCTCAGCCCCAGCATTTT. This gives the protein CASSLGRSQPQHF.

This clone was seen a single time. This chain joins TRBV7-2 and TRBJ2-5; TRBD1 aligns across 8 bases. The junction had 11 bases not matched to a gene; V was cut back by 5 bases and J by 3 bases. Germline V gene data show CDR1 as SGHTA and CDR2 as FQGNSA. CDR3 size: 16 residues. The CDR3 protein is CASSISGGSGEETQYF. In nucleotides, the CDR3 is TGTGCCAGCAGCATCTCAGGGGGCTCGGGGGAAGAGACCCAGTACTTC.

This clone turned up a few times. CDR3 sequence (DNA): TGTGCCAGCAGTGAAGCGGTTGGCGGGGGGGTTTCAGATACGCAGTATTTT. Amino acids: CASSEAVGGGVSDTQYF. This chain joins TRBV6-1 and TRBJ2-3, with 9 bases lining up with TRBD2. CDR1 and CDR2 from the germline V gene are MNHNS and SASEGT. V lost 0 bases and J lost 4; bases outside the gene matches: 8. The CDR3 spans 17 residues.

The genes are TRBV2 and TRBJ2-7; possibly TRBD2 for D (6 bases). The V gene's germline CDR1 is SNHLY and CDR2 FYNNEI. The CDR3 runs to 13 residues. V was pared by 5 bases and J by 7 bases, with 15 bases between. The CDR3 DNA is TGTGCCAGCAGTCGGGATAGGAGGGAGGAGCAGTACTTC. Translating it yields CASSRDRREEQYF.

The chain couples TRBV6-5 to TRBJ1-4; TRBD1 is a possible D gene (5 bases). Trimming stripped 5 bases from V and 8 bases from J, with 15 bases between. This CDR3 is built from 14 residues. Per germline, CDR1 MNHEY and CDR2 SVGAGI. CDR3 sequence: CASSDGGGEEKLFF. For the CDR3, the DNA is TGTGCCAGCAGTGACGGTGGAGGGGAAGAAAAACTGTTTTTT.